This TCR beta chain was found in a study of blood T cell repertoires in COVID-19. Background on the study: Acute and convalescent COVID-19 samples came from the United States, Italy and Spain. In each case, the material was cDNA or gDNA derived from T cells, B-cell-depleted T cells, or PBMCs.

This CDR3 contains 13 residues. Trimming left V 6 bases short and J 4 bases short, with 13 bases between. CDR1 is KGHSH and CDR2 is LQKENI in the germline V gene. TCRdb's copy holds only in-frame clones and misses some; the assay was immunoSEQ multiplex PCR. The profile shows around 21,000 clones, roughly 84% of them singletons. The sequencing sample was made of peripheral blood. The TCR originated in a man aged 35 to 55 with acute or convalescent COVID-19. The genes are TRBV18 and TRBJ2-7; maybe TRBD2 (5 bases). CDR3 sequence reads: CASSGNTRYEQYF. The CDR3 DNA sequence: TGTGCCAGCTCCGGGAACACAAGATACGAGCAGTACTTC.